This T cell receptor (beta chain) is from a study of monozygotic twins with inflammatory bowel disease. Findings and limits, study-wide: Diversity of TCRbeta measured by inverse Simpson was lower in IBD patients than in healthy co-twins.

TCRdb reprocessed the 5' RACE reads and reports one entry per CDR3 protein, with no DNA. Here the sample table reports tens of thousands of distinct CDR3 sequences. As concerns this clonotype: Antigen unknown.

The specimen was blood. This sequence originates from a human donor with ulcerative colitis or Crohn's disease, or a healthy co-twin of an affected twin (not recorded which).

The CDR3 protein is CSASLADPYEQYF. This chain joins TRBV20-1 and TRBJ2-7; the D call from TCRdb, TRBD2, cannot be confirmed without DNA. This CDR3 region has 13 residues. CDR1 DFQATT and CDR2 SNEGSKA come from the germline V gene (reference sequence).